These T cell receptor beta chains were read from a single sample in a study of T and B cells in COVID-19 patients. TCRdb independently ran MiXCR on the multiplex PCR reads; one entry per CDR3 protein. The sample holds about 5,200 distinct CDR3 sequences, about 20% seen once. Sequencing was carried out using blood. The receptor source for this set is a human donor who had recovered from COVID-19. Both conserved end residues are part of each CDR3. A D gene is named only where the DNA matches it firmly. Clone sizes are given selectively: once, few, many, or a class where the clone is expanded.

j_call,cdr3_length,d_call,clone_size,v_call,cdr3_aa,cdr3_nt
TRBJ2-5,15,-,-,TRBV28,CASSWTRDTQETQYF,TGTGCCAGCAGTTGGACCCGGGACACCCAAGAGACCCAGTACTTC
TRBJ1-5,14,-,-,TRBV20-1,CSVTKMGVGQPQHF,TGCAGTGTAACGAAAATGGGGGTTGGTCAGCCCCAGCATTTT
TRBJ2-5,14,TRBD2,once,TRBV19,CASMGTSEGETQYF,TGTGCCAGTATGGGGACTAGCGAGGGAGAGACCCAGTACTTC
TRBJ2-2,16,-,medium-sized,TRBV6-4,CASSDSISRDTGELFF,TGTGCCAGCAGTGACTCGATATCCAGGGATACCGGGGAGCTGTTTTTT
TRBJ1-3,16,TRBD1,medium-sized,TRBV5-4,CASSALGQGEGNTIYF,TGTGCCAGCAGCGCTCTCGGACAGGGCGAAGGAAACACCATATATTTT
TRBJ2-7,16,TRBD2,-,TRBV19,CASSSLGTSDPYEQYF,TGTGCCAGTAGCTCACTCGGGACTAGCGACCCCTACGAGCAGTACTTC
TRBJ2-1,16,TRBD2,few,TRBV7-3,CASSLSLAGGYNEQFF,TGTGCCAGCAGCTTAAGCCTAGCGGGGGGGTACAATGAGCAGTTCTTC
TRBJ2-1,13,-,-,TRBV25-1,CASSESRYGEQFF,TGTGCCAGCAGTGAATCGCGGTATGGTGAGCAGTTCTTC
TRBJ2-1,16,TRBD1,-,TRBV28,CASSTPGQGTYNEQFF,TGTGCCAGCAGTACCCCGGGACAGGGGACATACAATGAGCAGTTCTTC
TRBJ1-1,18,TRBD1,-,TRBV6-6,CASRRVGGGSTGDTEAFF,TGTGCCAGCAGACGCGTAGGGGGCGGGTCCACCGGGGACACTGAAGCTTTCTTT
TRBJ2-2,14,-,medium-sized,TRBV7-2,CASSLRVFTGELFF,TGTGCCAGCAGCTTACGCGTTTTCACCGGGGAGCTGTTTTTT
TRBJ1-5,16,-,few,TRBV6-2/TRBV6-3,CASTVRRAAGNQPQHF,TGTGCCAGCACTGTGCGTCGGGCGGCAGGCAATCAGCCCCAGCATTTT
TRBJ1-1,14,-,-,TRBV5-5,CASSFARGQTEAFF,TGTGCCAGCAGCTTTGCCAGGGGCCAAACTGAAGCTTTCTTT
TRBJ2-5,13,TRBD1,medium-sized,TRBV27,CASSPGGGETQYF,TGTGCCAGCAGCCCAGGGGGCGGAGAGACCCAGTACTTC
TRBJ2-7,14,TRBD2,few,TRBV20-1,CSSLLAGKSYEQYF,TGCAGCTCCCTTCTAGCGGGTAAATCCTACGAGCAGTACTTC
TRBJ2-3,14,TRBD2,-,TRBV28,CASSPLSGSLTQYF,TGTGCCAGCAGTCCCCTTAGCGGGAGTCTTACGCAGTATTTT
TRBJ2-2,15,TRBD1,few,TRBV5-8,CASSPTGQGSGELFF,TGTGCCAGCAGCCCTACTGGACAGGGGTCCGGGGAGCTGTTTTTT
TRBJ1-2,13,TRBD1,few,TRBV7-2,CASSLDRVYGYTF,TGTGCCAGCAGCTTGGACAGGGTCTATGGCTACACCTTC
TRBJ2-5,15,-,medium-sized,TRBV27,CASSSSVIRPETQYF,TGTGCCAGCAGTTCCTCGGTTATCCGCCCGGAGACCCAGTACTTC
TRBJ1-5,13,-,medium-sized,TRBV19,CASIERGSQPQHF,TGTGCCAGTATCGAAAGGGGGAGTCAGCCCCAGCATTTT
TRBJ2-1,18,TRBD2,-,TRBV20-1,CSARDWGTSGGSYNEQFF,TGCAGTGCTAGAGATTGGGGTACTAGCGGGGGGTCGTACAATGAGCAGTTCTTC
TRBJ2-7,13,-,medium-sized,TRBV6-5,CASSQTNIHEQYF,TGTGCCAGCAGTCAGACTAACATACACGAGCAGTACTTC
TRBJ1-1,13,-,many,TRBV30,CAWSVSGFTEAFF,TGTGCCTGGAGTGTATCGGGATTCACTGAAGCTTTCTTT
TRBJ1-2,14,TRBD1,medium-sized,TRBV11-3,CASSLRQGGYGYTF,TGTGCCAGCAGCCTTCGACAGGGCGGGTATGGCTACACCTTC
TRBJ1-1,15,TRBD1,medium-sized,TRBV19,CASSKWGQGNTEAFF,TGTGCCAGTAGTAAGTGGGGACAGGGGAACACTGAAGCTTTCTTT
TRBJ2-1,15,-,medium-sized,TRBV10-3,CAISEGQGAYNEQFF,TGTGCCATCAGTGAGGGGCAGGGCGCCTACAATGAGCAGTTCTTC
TRBJ1-1,13,-,medium-sized,TRBV29-1,CSVVRQQNTEAFF,TGCAGCGTTGTCCGACAACAGAACACTGAAGCTTTCTTT
TRBJ2-3,12,TRBD2,many,TRBV5-1,CASSWTSGTQYF,TGCGCCAGCAGCTGGACTAGCGGTACGCAGTATTTT
TRBJ1-6,13,-,medium-sized,TRBV11-3,CASSLERDSPLHF,TGTGCCAGCAGCTTAGAACGGGATTCACCCCTCCACTTT
TRBJ2-2,13,TRBD1,medium-sized,TRBV6-2/TRBV6-3,CASWTGGIGELFF,TGTGCCAGCTGGACAGGGGGAATCGGGGAGCTGTTTTTT
TRBJ2-4,13,-,-,TRBV20-1,CSARPLPAPVQYF,TGCAGTGCTAGACCGCTCCCGGCCCCAGTTCAGTACTTC
TRBJ2-7,13,-,medium-sized,TRBV5-6,CASSFGSSYEQYF,TGTGCCAGCAGCTTCGGGAGCTCCTACGAGCAGTACTTC
TRBJ2-1,15,TRBD1,-,TRBV30,CAWRTGGMTSSELFF,TGTGCCTGGAGGACAGGGGGCATGACCTCCAGTGAGCTGTTCTTC
TRBJ2-5,12,-,few,TRBV24-1,CATSFGRETQYF,TGTGCCACCAGTTTCGGGCGAGAGACCCAGTACTTC
TRBJ1-1,13,-,few,TRBV5-1,CASSFQGNTEAFF,TGCGCCAGCAGCTTTCAGGGGAACACTGAAGCTTTCTTT
TRBJ2-2,14,-,-,TRBV20-1,CSASLGAPAGELFF,TGCAGTGCGAGTTTGGGGGCGCCTGCCGGGGAGCTGTTTTTT
TRBJ2-3,15,TRBD2,-,TRBV19,CASMGTSGGRDTQYF,TGTGCCAGTATGGGGACTAGCGGGGGACGAGATACGCAGTATTTT
TRBJ2-3,16,-,large,TRBV29-1,CSVPATTGSSTDTQYF,TGCAGCGTCCCCGCCACGACAGGCTCCAGCACAGATACGCAGTATTTT
TRBJ2-4,16,-,few,TRBV5-6,CASSQYGDWGKNIQYF,TGTGCCAGCAGCCAGTACGGGGACTGGGGCAAAAACATTCAGTACTTC
TRBJ1-1,14,-,many,TRBV5-6,CASSPGGGLTEAFF,TGTGCCAGCAGCCCGGGGGGGGGGCTGACTGAAGCTTTCTTT
TRBJ1-2,13,-,medium-sized,TRBV19,CAASGVRSYGYTF,TGTGCCGCTTCAGGGGTACGCAGCTATGGCTACACCTTC